The source of this T cell receptor (beta chain) is a study of glioma-infiltrating T cells. There are many counts of this clonotype. Amplification of TCR alpha and beta CDR3 regions from RNA used iRepertoire nested multiplex PCR. One-step reverse transcription and amplification started from around 100-400 ng of tissue mRNA or PBMC total RNA. TCRdb fed the multiplex PCR reads into MiXCR, producing one record per CDR3 protein. Among around 99,000 distinct CDR3 sequences, 20% to 25% were seen once, and the ten largest hold 30% to 35%. The CDR3 extends over 13 amino acids. Germline V CDR1 and CDR2: SGHRS, YFSETQ. Trimming removed 4 bases from V and 2 bases from J, with 6 bases in between.

The chain carries TRBV5-1 and TRBJ1-4, with D possibly being TRBD1 (6 bases). The sequenced sample was glioma tissue, nonneoplastic brain tissue, or PBMCs (not recorded which). The sequence was collected from a human donor with low-grade glioma or glioblastoma, undergoing nonglioma brain surgery, or in good health (not recorded which). The CDR3 loop reads CASSGGTNEKLFF. The CDR3 region has the DNA TGCGCCAGCAGCGGGGGCACTAATGAAAAACTGTTTTTT.